A selection of T cell receptor beta chains follows, all from one sample in a study of blood T cell repertoires in COVID-19. Here immunoSEQ multiplex PCR was the method, and the copy in TCRdb shows in-frame clones only, minus some. The data hold about 210,000 clones, with about nine tenths observed a single time. The sequencing sample was made of peripheral blood. The receptors shown here come from a man aged 65 to 85 with acute or convalescent COVID-19. The CDR3 runs from the conserved cysteine through the conserved F or W. The order of the fields is D gene, clone size, V gene, CDR3 length, J gene, CDR3 DNA, CDR3 protein. The D gene is left open where the match is weak. The size field is filled for only some rows; it gives once, few, many or a size class.

D: TRBD2; size: -; V: TRBV7-9; length: 17; J: TRBJ2-7; DNA: TGTGCCAGCAGCTCCACATGGGCGGGAGCTCGGAACTACGAGCAGTACTTC; CDR3: CASSSTWAGARNYEQYF
D: -; size: -; V: TRBV2; length: 13; J: TRBJ1-2; DNA: TGTGCCAGCTCGCCGAGGACAGCATCATCTCTAACCTTC; CDR3: CASSPRTASSLTF
D: TRBD1; size: -; V: TRBV7-2; length: 16; J: TRBJ1-5; DNA: TGTGCCAGCAGCTTGGCCGGGACAGTATCCCTCGAACCCCAGCATTTT; CDR3: CASSLAGTVSLEPQHF
D: -; size: -; V: TRBV5-1; length: 14; J: TRBJ2-5; DNA: TGCGCCAGCAGCCCCTCGGGGTTGGAAGAGACCCAGTACTTC; CDR3: CASSPSGLEETQYF
D: -; size: -; V: TRBV28; length: 14; J: TRBJ1-2; DNA: TGTGCCAGCAAGATCCAGGGTGGGCCCTATGGCTACACCTTC; CDR3: CASKIQGGPYGYTF
D: -; size: -; V: TRBV3-1/TRBV3-2; length: 14; J: TRBJ1-1; DNA: TGTGCCAGCAGCTCGACAGCCTCGAACACTGAAGCTTTCTTT; CDR3: CASSSTASNTEAFF
D: TRBD2; size: -; V: TRBV7-9; length: 15; J: TRBJ2-1; DNA: TGTGCCAGCAGGTTCATAGCGGGAGGCACCAATGAGCAGTTCTTC; CDR3: CASRFIAGGTNEQFF
D: TRBD1; size: -; V: TRBV19; length: 16; J: TRBJ1-5; DNA: TGTGCCAGTAGTATCGGGACAGGGGACTTGAATCAGCCCCAGCATTTT; CDR3: CASSIGTGDLNQPQHF
D: -; size: -; V: TRBV5-1; length: 14; J: TRBJ1-5; DNA: TGCGCCAGCAGCTTGGAGGGGGGGAATCAGCCCCAGCATTTT; CDR3: CASSLEGGNQPQHF
D: -; size: once; V: TRBV30; length: 13; J: TRBJ1-1; DNA: TGTGCCTGGAGTGTACAAGAGAACACTGAAGCTTTCTTT; CDR3: CAWSVQENTEAFF
D: TRBD2; size: -; V: TRBV7-9; length: 17; J: TRBJ2-7; DNA: TGTGCCAGCAGCCCAGCCGGACTAGCGGGGGCAACCTACGAGCAGTACTTC; CDR3: CASSPAGLAGATYEQYF
D: -; size: -; V: TRBV5-5; length: 15; J: TRBJ2-1; DNA: TGTGCCAGCAGCTTTGATGTCAGGGAATCCAATGAGCAGTTCTTC; CDR3: CASSFDVRESNEQFF
D: -; size: -; V: TRBV5-5; length: 15; J: TRBJ1-1; DNA: TGTGCCAGCAGCTTGTACACCACGGGGAACACTGAAGCTTTCTTT; CDR3: CASSLYTTGNTEAFF
D: -; size: -; V: TRBV27; length: 17; J: TRBJ1-2; DNA: TGTGCCAGCAGTTTAAATATTGCGGTACGCAGGGATGTCGGCTACACCTTC; CDR3: CASSLNIAVRRDVGYTF
D: -; size: -; V: TRBV27; length: 15; J: TRBJ2-7; DNA: TGTGCCAGCAGTTTATCCTTCGTAGGGAGCTACGAGCAGTACTTC; CDR3: CASSLSFVGSYEQYF
D: -; size: -; V: TRBV7-8; length: 16; J: TRBJ2-2; DNA: TGTGCCAGCAGCCCCCAGGGAACTCGGCGCACCGGGGAGCTGTTTTTT; CDR3: CASSPQGTRRTGELFF
D: TRBD2; size: -; V: TRBV5-1; length: 15; J: TRBJ2-7; DNA: TGCGCCAGCAGCTTGACTAGCGGGAGTTTCTACGAGCAGTACTTC; CDR3: CASSLTSGSFYEQYF
D: -; size: -; V: TRBV5-1; length: 16; J: TRBJ2-2; DNA: TGCGCCAGCAGCGGGGGGACCTACGGTGGCCCCGGGGAGCTGTTTTTT; CDR3: CASSGGTYGGPGELFF
D: TRBD1; size: -; V: TRBV6-5; length: 13; J: TRBJ1-1; DNA: TGTGCCAGCAGTTACCTCGGACAGGGCGAAGCTTTCTTT; CDR3: CASSYLGQGEAFF
D: -; size: -; V: TRBV2; length: 12; J: TRBJ1-2; DNA: TGTGCCAGCAGGGTCAACTTAGAAGGCTACACCTTC; CDR3: CASRVNLEGYTF
D: -; size: -; V: TRBV24-1; length: 12; J: TRBJ1-2; DNA: TGTGCCACCAGCAAGGGAGGGGAAGGCTACACCTTC; CDR3: CATSKGGEGYTF
D: TRBD1; size: once; V: TRBV9; length: 13; J: TRBJ2-1; DNA: TGTGCCAGCAGCGTCGGACAGGCCAGTGAGCAGTTCTTC; CDR3: CASSVGQASEQFF
D: -; size: -; V: TRBV6-6; length: 15; J: TRBJ1-1; DNA: TGTGCCAGCCAGAAAGCCAGGGGACTGAACACTGAAGCTTTCTTT; CDR3: CASQKARGLNTEAFF
D: TRBD1; size: -; V: TRBV5-1; length: 16; J: TRBJ1-4; DNA: TGCGCCAGCAGCTTGGGACAGGGGGTAACTGATGAAAAACTGTTTTTT; CDR3: CASSLGQGVTDEKLFF
D: -; size: once; V: TRBV12-3/TRBV12-4; length: 12; J: TRBJ2-7; DNA: TGTGCCAGCTCCGCGACAGGCGGCGAGCAGTACTTC; CDR3: CASSATGGEQYF
D: -; size: -; V: TRBV7-2; length: 16; J: TRBJ2-5; DNA: TGTGCCAGCAGCTTAGTGACAGTCGGACCCCTAGAGACCCAGTACTTC; CDR3: CASSLVTVGPLETQYF
D: -; size: -; V: TRBV4-1; length: 16; J: TRBJ1-1; DNA: TGCGCCAGCAGCCAAGAGAGGACAGCTGTGAACACTGAAGCTTTCTTT; CDR3: CASSQERTAVNTEAFF
D: -; size: -; V: TRBV14; length: 14; J: TRBJ2-7; DNA: TGTGCCAGCAGCCAAACTACAGGGTACTACGAGCAGTACTTC; CDR3: CASSQTTGYYEQYF
D: TRBD2; size: -; V: TRBV9; length: 15; J: TRBJ2-3; DNA: TGTGCCAGCAGCGTTAGCGGGAGGGACACAGATACGCAGTATTTT; CDR3: CASSVSGRDTDTQYF
D: TRBD2; size: -; V: TRBV27; length: 16; J: TRBJ2-3; DNA: TGTGCCAGCAGTTTACCAGCGGGAGGAATCCCAGATACGCAGTATTTT; CDR3: CASSLPAGGIPDTQYF
D: -; size: -; V: TRBV9; length: 15; J: TRBJ1-1; DNA: TGTGCCAGCAGCGTAGGTTTGGGACAGAACACTGAAGCTTTCTTT; CDR3: CASSVGLGQNTEAFF
D: TRBD1; size: -; V: TRBV25-1; length: 15; J: TRBJ2-7; DNA: TGTGCCAGCAGTCCCTCCGGGACAGGACTATCCGAGCAGTACTTC; CDR3: CASSPSGTGLSEQYF
D: -; size: -; V: TRBV5-5; length: 13; J: TRBJ2-7; DNA: TGTGCCAGCAGAAGTGGGAGCTCCTACGAGCAGTACTTC; CDR3: CASRSGSSYEQYF
D: TRBD1; size: -; V: TRBV5-1; length: 16; J: TRBJ2-1; DNA: TGCGCCAGCAGCCTACAGGGGGCGGTCGATTACAATGAGCAGTTCTTC; CDR3: CASSLQGAVDYNEQFF
D: -; size: once; V: TRBV5-1; length: 14; J: TRBJ1-1; DNA: TGCGCCAGCAGCTTGGGCAGTGAGGGCACTGAAGCTTTCTTT; CDR3: CASSLGSEGTEAFF
D: TRBD1; size: -; V: TRBV7-9; length: 16; J: TRBJ2-5; DNA: TGTGCCAGCAGCCCCGGACAGGGGTGGGTAGGGGAGACCCAGTACTTC; CDR3: CASSPGQGWVGETQYF
D: TRBD2; size: -; V: TRBV3-1/TRBV3-2; length: 17; J: TRBJ2-5; DNA: TGTGCCAGCAGCCAATTCCGGGCTAGCGGAGACCAAGAGACCCAGTACTTC; CDR3: CASSQFRASGDQETQYF
D: -; size: -; V: TRBV4-1; length: 14; J: TRBJ1-1; DNA: TGCGCCAGCAGAAGACAGGAGGGGGGGACTGAAGCTTTCTTT; CDR3: CASRRQEGGTEAFF
D: -; size: -; V: TRBV7-9; length: 12; J: TRBJ2-3; DNA: TGTGCCAGCAGTCTAAGCACAGATACGCAGTATTTT; CDR3: CASSLSTDTQYF
D: -; size: many; V: TRBV18; length: 15; J: TRBJ1-5; DNA: TGTGCCAGCTCGCCGAACCAGGGTTCGGGTCAGCCCCAGCATTTT; CDR3: CASSPNQGSGQPQHF
D: -; size: -; V: TRBV9; length: 13; J: TRBJ1-1; DNA: TGTGCCAGCAGCAAACAGTTGAACACTGAAGCTTTCTTT; CDR3: CASSKQLNTEAFF
D: TRBD1; size: -; V: TRBV5-5; length: 15; J: TRBJ1-2; DNA: TGTGCCAGCAGCCCGGGACAGGCAGCTAACTATGGCTACACCTTC; CDR3: CASSPGQAANYGYTF
D: -; size: -; V: TRBV2; length: 14; J: TRBJ2-3; DNA: TGTGCCAGCAGTGAAAGGCAGGGCACAGATACGCAGTATTTT; CDR3: CASSERQGTDTQYF